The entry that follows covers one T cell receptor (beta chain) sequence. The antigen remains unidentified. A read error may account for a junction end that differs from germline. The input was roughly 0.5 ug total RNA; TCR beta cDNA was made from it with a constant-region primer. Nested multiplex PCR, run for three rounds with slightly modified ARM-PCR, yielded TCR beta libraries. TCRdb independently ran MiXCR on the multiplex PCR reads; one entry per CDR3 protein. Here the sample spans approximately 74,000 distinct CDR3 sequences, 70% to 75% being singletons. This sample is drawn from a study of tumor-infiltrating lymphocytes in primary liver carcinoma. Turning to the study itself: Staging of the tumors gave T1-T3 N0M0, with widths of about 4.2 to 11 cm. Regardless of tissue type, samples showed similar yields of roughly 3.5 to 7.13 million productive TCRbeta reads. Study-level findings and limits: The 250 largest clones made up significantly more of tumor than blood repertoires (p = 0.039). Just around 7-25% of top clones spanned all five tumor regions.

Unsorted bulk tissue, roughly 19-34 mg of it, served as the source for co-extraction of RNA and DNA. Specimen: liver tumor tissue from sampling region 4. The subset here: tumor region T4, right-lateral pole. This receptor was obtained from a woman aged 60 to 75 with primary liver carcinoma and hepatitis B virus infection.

CDR3 DNA: TGTACCTGGAGAGCAGGGACGGTTGGATACACCTTC. It encodes CTWRAGTVGYTF. The V and J genes are TRBV30 and TRBJ1-2; perhaps TRBD1 as D (5 bases). Germline lookup yields CDR1 GTSNPN and CDR2 SVGIG (reference sequence). The CDR3 is 12 residues long.